This TCR beta chain was sequenced in a study of shared clonotypes between healthy human individuals. Study information: With ages of 18 to 49, the donors were a couple of women and three men.

The table came from immunoSEQ multiplex PCR; TCRdb's copy has only in-frame clones and leaves some out. The sample has more than 500,000 clones, roughly 95% seen once. The germline CDR1 and CDR2 sequences are MDHEN and SYDVKM. V gave up 3 bases and J gave up 1 base, with 18 bases separating them. The CDR3 is made up of 17 amino acids. Study donors comprised healthy, HIV-negative adults devoid of recent acute infection or vaccination. The sequence was collected from a woman aged 25 to 45 in good health. The chain uses TRBV28 and TRBJ1-1; D is possibly TRBD1 (5 bases). Sample: naive CD4+ T cells sorted from blood. Subset meaning: CD45RA+ positively selected. CDR3 sequence reads: CASSFGGLGGKNTEAFF. CDR3 nucleotides: TGTGCCAGCAGTTTTGGGGGGTTGGGGGGAAAGAACACTGAAGCTTTCTTT.